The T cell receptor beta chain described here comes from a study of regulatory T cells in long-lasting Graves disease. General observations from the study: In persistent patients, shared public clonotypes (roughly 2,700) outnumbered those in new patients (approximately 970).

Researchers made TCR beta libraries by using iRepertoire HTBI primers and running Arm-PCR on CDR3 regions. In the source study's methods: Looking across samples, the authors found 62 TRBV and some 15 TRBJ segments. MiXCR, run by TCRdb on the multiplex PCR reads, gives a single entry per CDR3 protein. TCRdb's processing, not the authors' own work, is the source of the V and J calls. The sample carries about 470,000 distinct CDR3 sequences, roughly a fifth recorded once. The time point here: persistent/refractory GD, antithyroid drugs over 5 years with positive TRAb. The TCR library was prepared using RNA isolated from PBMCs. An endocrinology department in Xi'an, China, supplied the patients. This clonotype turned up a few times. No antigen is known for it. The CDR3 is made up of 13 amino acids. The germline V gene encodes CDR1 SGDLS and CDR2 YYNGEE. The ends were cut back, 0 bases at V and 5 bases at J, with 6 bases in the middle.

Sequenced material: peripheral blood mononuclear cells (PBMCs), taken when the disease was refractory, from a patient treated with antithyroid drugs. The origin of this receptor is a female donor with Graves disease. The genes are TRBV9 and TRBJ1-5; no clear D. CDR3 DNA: TGTGCCAGCAGCGTAGGGGTTGATCAGCCCCAGCATTTT. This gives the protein CASSVGVDQPQHF.